This passage covers 25 T cell receptor beta chains from one sample sequenced in a study of patients and donors after allogeneic stem cell transplantation. TCRdb analysed the RT-PCR reads with MiXCR anew, one entry per CDR3 protein. The table includes approximately 170,000 distinct CDR3 sequences, about 30% detected once. The sample consisted of blood, either unsorted or a sorted T cell fraction (not recorded which). The receptors shown here come from a human donor who was either an allogeneic HSCT recipient or a stem cell or donor lymphocyte infusion donor (not recorded which). It is not recorded whose cells these are; they may come from a transplant donor.

The chain is built from TRBV11-2 and TRBJ2-2; 8 positions agree with TRBD2. Germline-derived CDR1 and CDR2 are SGHAT and FQNNGV. V lost 3 bases and J lost 4; bases outside the gene matches: 16. This CDR3 has 19 amino acids. CDR3 protein: CASSFPRLPGLGGTGELFF. Written as DNA, the CDR3 is TGTGCCAGCAGCTTTCCCCGATTACCGGGACTAGGCGGCACCGGGGAGCTGTTTTTT.

This CDR3 is CSARDPASGLYNEQFF. As DNA, the CDR3 is TGCAGTGCTAGAGATCCGGCTAGCGGCCTCTACAATGAGCAGTTCTTC. The genes are TRBV20-1 and TRBJ2-1, with 7 bases identical to TRBD2. The CDR3 is made up of 16 amino acids. Germline lookup yields CDR1 DFQATT and CDR2 SNEGSKA (reference sequence). The trim removed 0 bases at V and 3 bases at J, leaving 8 bases unmatched.

In its sample, this clonotype was seen a few times. V usage is TRBV6-6 and J usage is TRBJ2-5, with D possibly matching TRBD2 (5 bases). There are 15 residues in the CDR3. CDR1 and CDR2 (germline): MNHNY, SVGAGI (reference sequence). Trimming removed 2 bases from V and 4 bases from J, with 14 bases in between. Here the CDR3 DNA reads TGTGCCAGCAGTTACCCGAGAGGGCTCCGAGAGACCCAGTACTTC. This translates into CASSYPRGLRETQYF.

CDR3 amino acids: CASSYRTGRQETQYF. The CDR3 DNA sequence: TGTGCCAGCAGCTACCGGACAGGGAGGCAAGAGACCCAGTACTTC. The rearrangement links TRBV9 to TRBJ2-5; TRBD1 matches 8 bases. The CDR3 contains 15 residues. V trimming: 4 bases; J trimming: 2 bases; junction bases outside the gene matches: 7. Germline loops: CDR1 SGDLS, CDR2 YYNGEE.

This clonotype was counted a few times. The chain combines TRBV29-1 with TRBJ1-4; D is ambiguous. V lost 4 bases to trimming and J lost 5 bases, with 8 bases between them. The CDR3 is made up of 12 amino acids. CDR1 SQVTM and CDR2 ANQGSEA come from the germline V gene. CDR3 sequence: CSVAGQNEKLFF. The CDR3 bases are TGCAGCGTTGCGGGCCAGAATGAAAAACTGTTTTTT.

This clonotype was seen more than once but under ten times. The rearrangement uses TRBV4-3 and TRBJ2-2; D gene ambiguous. Germline CDR1 is LGHNA and CDR2 is YSLEER. The CDR3 totals 16 residues. V was cut by 2 bases and J by 3 bases, with 13 bases left in between. The CDR3 is CASSQLVPVDTGELFF. CDR3 nucleotide sequence: TGCGCCAGCAGCCAACTGGTTCCCGTGGACACCGGGGAGCTGTTTTTT.

In this sample, this clonotype turned up a few times. The chain links TRBV5-1 to TRBJ2-7, with a possible D match to TRBD1 (7 bases). V was shortened by 1 base and J by 7 bases, with 18 bases between the two germline ends. Looked up from germline, CDR1 is SGHRS and CDR2 is YFSETQ. This CDR3 is 15 amino acids long. CDR3: CASSLILDRAGEQYF. The DNA of the CDR3 is TGCGCCAGCAGCTTGATACTTGACAGGGCGGGGGAGCAGTACTTC.

The chain has TRBV29-1 and TRBJ1-5; 8 bases line up with TRBD1. Germline CDR1 reads SQVTM; CDR2 reads ANQGSEA. Trimming cost V 2 bases and J 0 bases; bases outside gene matches: 12. This CDR3 comprises 18 residues. CDR3 region: CSVEPRTGSRYSNQPQHF. CDR3 nucleotides: TGCAGCGTTGAACCACGGACAGGGAGTCGGTATAGCAATCAGCCCCAGCATTTT.

The chain links TRBV7-3 to TRBJ1-1; no definite D call. Per germline, CDR1 SGHTA and CDR2 FQGTGA. The CDR3 has 15 residues. The V and J ends lost 2 bases and 0 bases respectively, with 10 bases between them. CDR3 DNA: TGTGCCAGCAGCTTATGGTCAGCCATGAACACTGAAGCTTTCTTT. Amino acids: CASSLWSAMNTEAFF. Using reference TRBV7-3 and TRBJ1-1 for the parts outside the CDR3, the full variable domain is GAGVSQTPSNKVTEKGKYVELRCDPISGHTALYWYRQSLGQGPEFLIYFQGTGAADDSGLPNDRFFAVRPEGSVSTLKIQRTERGDSAVYLCASSLWSAMNTEAFFGQGTRLTVV.

V usage is TRBV27 and J usage is TRBJ1-6; D ambiguous. V was cut by 7 bases and J by 0 bases, with 7 bases left in between. The CDR3 contains 14 residues. Germline V gene lookup returns CDR1 MNHEY and CDR2 SMNVEV (reference sequence). The CDR3 protein is CASKQSSYNSPLHF. In nucleotides, the CDR3 is TGTGCCAGCAAACAGAGCTCCTATAATTCACCCCTCCACTTT.

This clonotype has a handful of counts. The rearrangement links TRBV12-3 or TRBV12-4 to TRBJ2-7, with 9 bases that match TRBD1. The CDR3 is 14 amino acids. V shed 5 bases, J shed 7 bases, and the junction held 9 bases outside the gene matches. For the CDR3, the DNA is TGTGCCAGCAGTCCTGGTGGGACAGGGTTTGAGCAGTACTTC. Encoded protein: CASSPGGTGFEQYF.

V usage is TRBV5-1 and J usage is TRBJ2-7; 11 nucleotides match TRBD2. Per the germline V gene, CDR1 is SGHRS and CDR2 is YFSETQ. V lost 3 bases to trimming and J lost 7 bases; unmatched junction nucleotides: 15. The CDR3 totals 17 residues. In DNA form, the CDR3 reads TGCGCCAGCAGCTCGCTCGTTCTAGCGGGAGGAGCTAGTGAGCAGTACTTC. This translates into CASSSLVLAGGASEQYF.

This chain connects TRBV10-3 to TRBJ2-7; TRBD2 agrees at 9 bases. The V segment lost 11 bases and the J segment 0 bases; nucleotides outside the gene matches: 11. Looked up from germline, CDR1 is ENHRY and CDR2 is SYGVKD. The CDR3 has 15 amino acids. The CDR3 reads CASSGTSSSSYEQYF. The CDR3 DNA is TGTGCCTCCTCCGGGACTAGCTCGAGCTCCTACGAGCAGTACTTC.

The CDR3 protein is CASSSGTSFDNEQFF. The CDR3 DNA reads as TGTGCCAGCAGCTCAGGGACTAGCTTCGACAATGAGCAGTTCTTC. The chain joins TRBV11-2 to TRBJ2-1, with 9 bases that match TRBD2. Germline V CDR1 and CDR2: SGHAT, FQNNGV. The CDR3 runs 15 residues. V gave up 4 bases and J gave up 5 bases; unmatched junction bases: 6.

CDR3 amino acids: CASSYPGTNTQYF. CDR3 in DNA: TGTGCCAGCAGTTACCCGGGGACCAATACGCAGTATTTT. The rearrangement joins TRBV6-5 to TRBJ2-3; D is tentatively TRBD1 or TRBD2 (5 bases each). This CDR3 comprises 13 residues. Germline-derived CDR1 and CDR2 are MNHEY and SVGAGI. The germline V and J ends were trimmed by 2 bases and 7 bases, with 10 bases remaining between them.

This clonotype has just a few counts. The chain employs TRBV2 and TRBJ1-1; 9 nucleotides match TRBD1. With V trimmed by 9 bases and J by 4 bases, 9 bases remained unmatched. The length of the CDR3 is 14 residues. Germline V gene sequence: CDR1 SNHLY, CDR2 FYNNEI. The CDR3 loop reads CASMLQGAVTEAFF. The CDR3 nucleotides are TGTGCCAGTATGTTACAGGGGGCGGTCACTGAAGCTTTCTTT.

This clonotype was detected ten times or more. This chain joins TRBV12-3 or TRBV12-4 and TRBJ1-2; 10 nucleotides line up with TRBD1. V dropped 6 bases and J dropped 3; count of bases not matched to a gene: 7. This CDR3 has 15 residues. In DNA form, the CDR3 reads TGTGCCAGCAGGGACCCGGGACAGGGGCACTATGGCTACACCTTC. Translating gives CASRDPGQGHYGYTF.

This clonotype was counted only a few times. The CDR3 here is CASSGVLGTGPYNEQFF. The CDR3 bases are TGTGCCAGCAGCGGGGTTTTAGGGACAGGGCCCTACAATGAGCAGTTCTTC. V and J are TRBV7-6 and TRBJ2-1; TRBD1 matches 9 bases. After removal of 5 bases from V and 2 bases from J, the junction contained 10 bases not matched to a gene. This CDR3 is 17 amino acids long. Germline V gene data show CDR1 as SGHVS and CDR2 as FNYEAQ.

This chain links TRBV5-6 with TRBJ1-5; 9 nucleotides agree with TRBD1. The trim removed 0 bases at V and 5 bases at J, leaving 3 bases unmatched. This CDR3 comprises 15 residues. Per germline, CDR1 SGHDT and CDR2 YYEEEE. CDR3 in amino acids: CASSLGDREDQPQHF. In nucleotides, the CDR3 is TGTGCCAGCAGCTTGGGGGACAGGGAAGATCAGCCCCAGCATTTT.

The genes are TRBV24-1 and TRBJ2-2, with 8 positions matching TRBD2. With V trimmed by 3 bases and J by 4 bases, 6 bases remained unmatched. The V gene's germline CDR1 is KGHDR and CDR2 SFDVKD. This CDR3 is built from 16 residues. The CDR3 protein is CATSDTRTSSTGELFF. The DNA for the CDR3 is TGTGCCACCAGTGATACGAGGACTAGCTCCACCGGGGAGCTGTTTTTT.

This clonotype was seen only a few times. The chain links TRBV7-2 to TRBJ2-1; unclear D gene. Trimming removed 0 bases at V and 4 bases at J, with 13 bases between. The V gene's germline CDR1 is SGHTA and CDR2 FQGNSA. The CDR3 covers 16 residues. The CDR3 is CASSLAGGNLYNEQFF. Written as DNA, the CDR3 is TGTGCCAGCAGCTTAGCGGGTGGAAACCTTTACAATGAGCAGTTCTTC. The complete variable domain, with remaining parts taken from reference TRBV7-2 and TRBJ2-1, reads GAGVSQSPSNKVTEKGKDVELRCDPISGHTALYWYRQSLGQGLEFLIYFQGNSAPDKSGLPSDRFSAERTGGSVSTLTIQRTQQEDSAVYLCASSLAGGNLYNEQFFGPGTRLTVL.

This clonotype occurred many times. The chain is built from TRBV5-1 and TRBJ2-2; TRBD1 matches 8 bases. CDR1 is SGHRS, CDR2 YFSETQ, per germline. The CDR3 loop spans 14 amino acids. Trimming cost V 4 bases and J 7 bases; bases outside gene matches: 6. CDR3 nucleotide sequence: TGCGCCAGCAGCCTGGGACAGGACGGCGGGGAGCTGTTTTTT. As protein: CASSLGQDGGELFF. Looking up the rest from reference TRBV5-1 and TRBJ2-2 gives the full variable domain: KAGVTQTPRYLIKTRGQQVTLSCSPISGHRSVSWYQQTPGQGLQFLFEYFSETQRNKGNFPGRFSGRQFSNSRSEMNVSTLELGDSALYLCASSLGQDGGELFFGEGSRLTVL.

This clonotype was found a few times. V usage is TRBV12-3 or TRBV12-4 and J usage is TRBJ1-4, with D possibly matching TRBD1 (5 bases). This CDR3 spans 14 amino acids. Trimming removed 5 bases at V and 6 bases at J, with 13 bases between. CDR3 DNA sequence: TGTGCCAGCAGTCTCCGGGACGGCCATGAAAAACTGTTTTTT. It yields the protein CASSLRDGHEKLFF.

The chain couples TRBV11-3 to TRBJ2-1; the D is unclear. CDR3 length: 13 residues. Germline values: CDR1 SGHNT, CDR2 YENEEA. V was clipped by 2 bases and J by 3 bases, with 5 bases between them. This CDR3 is CASSLNSYNEQFF. In DNA form, the CDR3 reads TGTGCCAGCAGCTTAAACAGCTACAATGAGCAGTTCTTC.

The chain uses TRBV4-3 and TRBJ2-7; possibly TRBD2 for D (5 bases). V was shortened by 0 bases and J by 7 bases, with 10 bases between the two germline ends. The germline V gene has CDR1 LGHNA and CDR2 YSLEER. The CDR3 covers 13 residues. CDR3 amino acids: CASSQDRSGEQYF. CDR3 coding DNA: TGCGCCAGCAGCCAAGATAGGAGCGGAGAGCAGTACTTC.